The 30 T cell receptor beta chains presented below share a single source sample, sequenced in a study of shared clonotypes between healthy human individuals. Profiled with immunoSEQ multiplex PCR; TCRdb holds only in-frame clones, not every one. The sample records 600,000 to 800,000 clones, around 77% being singletons. Sequences were obtained from memory CD4+ T cells sorted from blood. This sample's subset: CD45RA-negative fraction. Receptors originate from a woman in her twenties or thirties in good health.

The chain links TRBV5-1 to TRBJ2-6, with D tentatively TRBD1 or TRBD2 (5 bases each). The ends were cut back, 4 bases at V and 1 base at J, with 12 bases in the middle. The CDR3 totals 16 residues. Germline lookup yields CDR1 SGHRS and CDR2 YFSETQ. The CDR3 here is CASSPGSGSGANVLTF. CDR3 nucleotides: TGCGCCAGCAGCCCGGGGTCAGGGTCTGGGGCCAACGTCCTGACTTTC.

The V call is TRBV5-1, the J call TRBJ2-7; TRBD2 might be the D (6 bases). The CDR3 covers 14 residues. V was pared by 5 bases and J by 0 bases, with 12 bases between. Germline assignment: CDR1 SGHRS and CDR2 YFSETQ. CDR3 nucleotide sequence: TGCGCCAGCAGGGCGGGGCCGGGCTCCTACGAGCAGTACTTC. Its translation: CASRAGPGSYEQYF.

Details on this clone: The same CDR3 is also encoded by other DNA sequences in this sample. The rearrangement uses TRBV4-1 and TRBJ2-3; 7 positions agree with TRBD2. Germline assignment: CDR1 MGHRA and CDR2 YSYEKL. After removal of 4 bases from V and 2 bases from J, the junction contained 3 bases not matched to a gene. The CDR3 is made up of 14 amino acids. Here the CDR3 DNA reads TGCGCCAGCAGCCCACGACTAGCCACAGATACGCAGTATTTT. Protein sequence: CASSPRLATDTQYF.

The V gene is TRBV28, the J gene TRBJ2-4; possibly TRBD1 for D (5 bases). This CDR3 comprises 13 residues. Trimming took 5 bases from V and 6 from J, leaving 11 bases between them. CDR1 is MDHEN and CDR2 is SYDVKM in the germline V gene. CDR3 sequence reads: CASSIGHLNIQYF. The DNA of the CDR3 is TGTGCCAGCAGTATTGGACACCTAAACATTCAGTACTTC.

The V and J genes are TRBV6-6 and TRBJ1-1; possible D gene TRBD1, 5 bases. The ends were cut back, 8 bases at V and 8 bases at J, with 18 bases in the middle. CDR1 is MNHNY and CDR2 is SVGAGI in the germline V gene (reference sequence). The CDR3 runs to 13 residues. CDR3 amino acids: CASGPPDRLEAFF. The CDR3 bases are TGTGCCAGCGGGCCCCCAGACAGACTGGAAGCTTTCTTT.

The CDR3 is CASSPRAGPTDTQYF. The CDR3 DNA sequence: TGTGCCAGCAGTCCCCGAGCGGGGCCTACAGATACGCAGTATTTT. This sequence joins TRBV11-1 and TRBJ2-3, with 7 nucleotides matching TRBD2. V was clipped by 6 bases and J by 3 bases; unmatched bases: 9. Germline lookup yields CDR1 SGHAT and CDR2 FQDESV (reference sequence). This CDR3 spans 15 amino acids.

The chain uses TRBV30 and TRBJ2-7; 8 bases map to TRBD2. The CDR3 is 14 residues long. The V gene's germline CDR1 is GTSNPN and CDR2 SVGIG (reference sequence). Trimming cost V 4 bases and J 9 bases; bases outside gene matches: 14. The CDR3 nucleotides read TGTGCCTGGACTCGGGAGGGAACCTATACGAGGCAGTACTTC. Protein product: CAWTREGTYTRQYF.

The chain couples TRBV19 to TRBJ2-1; perhaps TRBD1 as D (6 bases). The CDR3 totals 14 residues. V was shortened by 9 bases and J by 3 bases, with 15 bases between the two germline ends. The germline CDR1 and CDR2 sequences are LNHDA and SQIVND (reference sequence). CDR3 sequence (DNA): TGTGCCAGCCCCTGGCGACAGGACTACAATGAGCAGTTCTTC. Translating it yields CASPWRQDYNEQFF.

The chain joins TRBV18 to TRBJ2-3; D might be TRBD1 (6 bases). Germline V CDR1 and CDR2: KGHSH, LQKENI. The CDR3 covers 16 residues. V was shortened by 3 bases and J by 2 bases, with 15 bases between the two germline ends. Written as DNA, the CDR3 is TGTGCCAGCTCACCCTTAGACAGGCGATACACAGATACGCAGTATTTT. It yields the protein CASSPLDRRYTDTQYF.

This clone turned up a few times. Different DNA sequences within this sample yield the same CDR3. The gene calls are TRBV5-1 and TRBJ2-1; 9 nucleotides line up with TRBD2. The CDR3 runs 15 residues. Germline CDR1 and CDR2: SGHRS and YFSETQ. The V segment lost 2 bases and the J segment 3 bases; nucleotides outside the gene matches: 3. The CDR3 DNA follows: TGCGCCAGCAGCTTATCTAGCGGGGTCTACAATGAGCAGTTCTTC. Protein: CASSLSSGVYNEQFF.

This clone was seen a single time. V usage is TRBV27 and J usage is TRBJ1-5; a weak D match, TRBD1 (6 bases). The CDR3 contains 13 residues. Trimming removed 5 bases at V and 5 bases at J, with 10 bases between. CDR1 and CDR2 (germline): MNHEY, SMNVEV (reference sequence). CDR3 sequence (DNA): TGTGCCAGCAGTCGACAGGAATATCAGCCCCAGCATTTT. Translating gives CASSRQEYQPQHF.

The V and J genes are TRBV18 and TRBJ2-1, with 10 bases identical to TRBD1. Germline CDR1 is KGHSH and CDR2 is LQKENI. The V and J ends lost 6 bases and 6 bases, in that order; junction bases with no gene match: 11. The CDR3 has 16 residues. CDR3 sequence reads: CASSPSGTGVPNEQFF. The CDR3 DNA follows: TGTGCCAGCTCGCCGTCGGGGACAGGGGTCCCCAATGAGCAGTTCTTC.

The chain uses TRBV18 and TRBJ1-2; 8 bases fit TRBD1. V was clipped by 3 bases and J by 6 bases; unmatched bases: 9. Germline-derived CDR1 and CDR2 are KGHSH and LQKENI. This CDR3 is built from 15 residues. CDR3: CASSPGTGREDGYTF. CDR3 sequence (DNA): TGTGCCAGCTCACCGGGGACAGGAAGAGAGGATGGCTACACCTTC.

In its sample, this clone was seen many times. V usage is TRBV7-8 and J usage is TRBJ2-7; possibly TRBD1 for D (5 bases). The CDR3 loop spans 14 amino acids. In germline, CDR1 is SGHVS, CDR2 FQNEAQ. V was shortened by 4 bases and J by 3 bases, with 13 bases between the two germline ends. CDR3 in amino acids: CASSSQGANYEQYF. DNA of the CDR3: TGTGCCAGCAGCTCCCAGGGCGCAAACTACGAGCAGTACTTC. Drawing the rest from reference TRBV7-8 and TRBJ2-7, the complete variable domain is GAGVSQSPRYKVAKRGQDVALRCDPISGHVSLFWYQQALGQGPEFLTYFQNEAQLDKSGLPSDRFFAERPEGSVSTLKIQRTQQEDSAVYLCASSSQGANYEQYFGPGTRLTVT.

This clone was observed once. This chain links TRBV5-6 with TRBJ1-2; 7 positions match TRBD1. Germline CDR1 SGHDT, CDR2 YYEEEE. The CDR3 loop spans 16 amino acids. V shed 4 bases and J 0 bases; nucleotides not matched to a gene: 9. CDR3 sequence reads: CASSLKGDRANYGYTF. The CDR3 nucleotides are TGTGCCAGCAGCCTGAAAGGGGACAGAGCTAACTATGGCTACACCTTC.

Points on this clone: This sample also contains other DNA sequences that code for the same CDR3. The chain uses TRBV7-3 and TRBJ2-7, with unresolved D. The CDR3 sequence is 13 residues long. The ends were cut back, 2 bases at V and 3 bases at J, with 8 bases in the middle. The germline V gene has CDR1 SGHTA and CDR2 FQGTGA. The CDR3 sequence: CASSLGVGYEQYF. The CDR3 region has the DNA TGTGCCAGCAGCTTAGGGGTGGGCTACGAGCAGTACTTC.

This clone occurred a few times. Other DNA variants within this sample encode the same CDR3. The CDR3 region has the DNA TGTGCCAGCAGCTTAAGGAGGACTAATGAAAAACTGTTTTTT. Its translation is CASSLRRTNEKLFF. The chain carries TRBV7-2 and TRBJ1-4; D unresolved. Germline assignment: CDR1 SGHTA and CDR2 FQGNSA. V was cut by 2 bases and J by 2 bases, with 6 bases left in between. CDR3 size: 14 residues. The whole variable domain, filled in from reference TRBV7-2 and TRBJ1-4, reads GAGVSQSPSNKVTEKGKDVELRCDPISGHTALYWYRQSLGQGLEFLIYFQGNSAPDKSGLPSDRFSAERTGGSVSTLTIQRTQQEDSAVYLCASSLRRTNEKLFFGSGTQLSVL.

The CDR3 sequence: CASTISGTSVGGEQYF. The CDR3 DNA reads as TGTGCCAGCACCATATCCGGGACTAGTGTTGGGGGGGAGCAGTACTTC. The chain links TRBV28 to TRBJ2-7; 8 nucleotides line up with TRBD2. The V gene end was trimmed by 7 bases and the J gene end by 7 bases; junction bases not matched to a gene: 18. This CDR3 has 16 residues. Germline V gene data show CDR1 as MDHEN and CDR2 as SYDVKM.

In its sample, this clone was seen a few times. The chain combines TRBV6-6 with TRBJ2-1; D is unclear. Germline CDR1 and CDR2: MNHNY and SVGAGI (reference sequence). This CDR3 has 15 residues. Trimming removed 0 bases from V and 2 bases from J, with 8 bases in between. The CDR3 reads CASSYSTQTYNEQFF. The CDR3 region has the DNA TGTGCCAGCAGTTACTCGACACAGACCTACAATGAGCAGTTCTTC.

This clone has more than one count but fewer than ten. The chain couples TRBV2 to TRBJ2-1; D is possibly TRBD2 (5 bases). V shed 1 base and J shed 8 bases, with 9 bases lying between them. CDR1 SNHLY and CDR2 FYNNEI come from the germline V gene. The CDR3 runs to 13 residues. The CDR3 loop is CASSEEMGDEQFF. The CDR3 nucleotides are TGTGCCAGCAGTGAAGAAATGGGAGATGAGCAGTTCTTC.

This chain uses TRBV19 with TRBJ1-5; D not certain. The ends were cut back, 3 bases at V and 7 bases at J, with 19 bases in the middle. Germline V gene sequence: CDR1 LNHDA, CDR2 SQIVND (reference sequence). There are 16 residues in the CDR3. The CDR3 is CASSMLAAAGAQPQHF. In nucleotides, the CDR3 is TGTGCCAGTAGTATGCTTGCCGCGGCAGGCGCCCAGCCCCAGCATTTT.

This clone was seen only a few times. The CDR3 DNA sequence: TGTGCCTGGAGTCAGGACACGGACACTGAAGCTTTCTTT. The encoded protein is CAWSQDTDTEAFF. This chain uses TRBV30 with TRBJ1-1; possible D gene TRBD1, 5 bases. Germline V lookup: CDR1 GTSNPN, CDR2 SVGIG (reference sequence). Trimming took off 2 bases at V and 3 bases at J, with 10 bases between the two ends. The CDR3 runs 13 residues. The full variable domain, rest sourced from reference TRBV30 and TRBJ1-1, is SQTIHQWPATLVQPVGSPLSLECTVEGTSNPNLYWYRQAAGRGLQLLFYSVGIGQISSEVPQNLSASRPQDRQFILSSKKLLLSDSGFYLCAWSQDTDTEAFFGQGTRLTVV.

In this sample, this clone turned up once. The chain is built from TRBV29-1 and TRBJ2-4; D not certain. The V end was cut by 6 bases, the J end by 0 bases, with 9 bases between. This CDR3 has 13 residues. Germline CDR1 reads SQVTM; CDR2 reads ANQGSEA. CDR3 in DNA: TGCAGCGTGCGTCCAGTAGCCAAAAACATTCAGTACTTC. Its protein product is CSVRPVAKNIQYF.

The CDR3 region is CASRRQGRTEAFF. The CDR3 DNA follows: TGTGCCAGCAGACGACAGGGTAGGACTGAAGCTTTCTTT. This sequence joins TRBV27 and TRBJ1-1, with TRBD1 matching 7 bases. V lost 6 bases to trimming and J lost 5 bases; unmatched junction nucleotides: 6. Germline assignment: CDR1 MNHEY and CDR2 SMNVEV (reference sequence). The CDR3 loop spans 13 amino acids.

The chain carries TRBV18 and TRBJ2-5; D is undetermined. V was cut by 0 bases and J by 2 bases, with 7 bases left in between. This CDR3 is built from 14 residues. The germline CDR1 and CDR2 sequences are KGHSH and LQKENI. For the CDR3, the DNA is TGTGCCAGCTCACCACCGAATGAGCAAGAGACCCAGTACTTC. Translated: CASSPPNEQETQYF.

This clone has just one count. The junction departs from germline at one end; a sequencing error may be responsible. This sequence joins TRBV6-4 and TRBJ2-1; tentative D call: TRBD2 (5 bases). The CDR3 contains 11 residues. CDR1 is MRHNA and CDR2 is SNTAGT in the germline V gene. The CDR3 nucleotides are TGTGCCAGCAGTTACTCCCGGGATTGGTTCTTC. As protein: CASSYSRDWFF.

The CDR3, as DNA: TGTGCCAGCAGCTTAACAACGGGGGCCGGGGAGCTGTTTTTT. Protein sequence: CASSLTTGAGELFF. The chain combines TRBV7-9 with TRBJ2-2; perhaps TRBD2 as D (6 bases). Germline CDR1 is SEHNR and CDR2 is FQNEAQ (reference sequence). V was pared by 2 bases and J by 6 bases, with 10 bases between. The CDR3 loop spans 14 amino acids.

The chain has TRBV28 and TRBJ2-3, with D uncertain. Germline V CDR1 and CDR2: MDHEN, SYDVKM. This CDR3 region has 13 residues. Between the trimmed V and J ends, which lost 7 bases and 2 bases, there was a span of 10 bases. For the CDR3, the DNA is TGTGCCAGCACTATATTCTCCACAGATACGCAGTATTTT. Translation gives CASTIFSTDTQYF.

The V call is TRBV4-2, the J call TRBJ2-7; 7 bases fit TRBD1. The ends lost 1 base at V and 2 bases at J; junction bases unmatched: 11. The CDR3 covers 17 residues. Germline CDR1 and CDR2: LGHNA and YNFKEQ. The CDR3 protein is CASSQASRGLIAYEQYF. CDR3 DNA sequence: TGTGCCAGCAGCCAAGCGAGTAGGGGGCTTATCGCCTACGAGCAGTACTTC.

The chain combines TRBV7-6 with TRBJ1-3; D gene uncertain. The CDR3 totals 17 residues. Germline V lookup: CDR1 SGHVS, CDR2 FNYEAQ. Trimming left V 3 bases short and J 0 bases short, with 15 bases between. In DNA form, the CDR3 reads TGTGCCAGCAGCTTCTCCCCGACGGCGTCCTCTGGAAACACCATATATTTT. Translated, it gives CASSFSPTASSGNTIYF.